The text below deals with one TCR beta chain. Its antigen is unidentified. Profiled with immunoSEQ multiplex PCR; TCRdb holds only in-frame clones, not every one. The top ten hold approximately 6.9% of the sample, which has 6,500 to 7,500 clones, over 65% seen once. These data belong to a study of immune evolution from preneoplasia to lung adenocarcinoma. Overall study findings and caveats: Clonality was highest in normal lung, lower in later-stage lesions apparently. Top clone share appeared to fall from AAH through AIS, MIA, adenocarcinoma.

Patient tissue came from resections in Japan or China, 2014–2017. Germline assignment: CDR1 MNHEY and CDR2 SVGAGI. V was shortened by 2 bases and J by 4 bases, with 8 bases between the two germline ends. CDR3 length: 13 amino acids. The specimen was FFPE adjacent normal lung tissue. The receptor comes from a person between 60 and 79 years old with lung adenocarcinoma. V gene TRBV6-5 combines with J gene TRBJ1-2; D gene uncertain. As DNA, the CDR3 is TGTGCCAGCAGTTACAGCCAGGCCTATGGCTACACCTTC. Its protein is CASSYSQAYGYTF.